These T cell receptor beta chains were read from a single sample in a study of CD8+CD57+ T cells in acquired aplastic anemia. Via MiXCR, TCRdb re-called the reads, giving one row per CDR3 protein. The sample yields tens of thousands of distinct CDR3 sequences, 76% seen once. The sequenced sample consisted of sorted CD4+, CD8+, or CD8+CD57+ T cells (not recorded which) from PBMCs. These receptors were taken from a human donor in good health, serving as a control. Both conserved end residues are part of each CDR3. The D gene is left open where the match is weak. Part of the rows lack a size; the others show once, few, many or a class for expanded clones.

clone size	V gene	D gene	J gene	CDR3 DNA	CDR3 protein
-	TRBV11-2	TRBD1	TRBJ1-5	TGTGCCAGTAGAACAACGGGACAGAGTAGCAATCAGCCCCAGCATTTT	CASRTTGQSSNQPQHF
-	TRBV19	-	TRBJ2-3	TGTGCCAGTAGTATGGCGACAGATACGCAGTATTTT	CASSMATDTQYF
-	TRBV2	TRBD2	TRBJ2-7	TGTGCCAGCAGTGAACAGGTAGCGGGAGCATACGAGCAGTACTTC	CASSEQVAGAYEQYF
-	TRBV24-1	-	TRBJ2-5	TGTGCCATTGGAACAGGGAGTGAGACCCGGCACTTC	CAIGTGSETRHF
once	TRBV7-7	-	TRBJ1-6	TGTGCCAGCAGCTTTAGTCAGACAAATTCACCCCTCCACTTT	CASSFSQTNSPLHF
medium-sized	TRBV9	-	TRBJ1-2	TGTGCCAGCAGCGGTTACAGCTATGGCTACACCTTC	CASSGYSYGYTF
once	TRBV20-1	-	TRBJ2-7	TGCAGTGCTAGAGATCGTCGCGCCCTAAGCTCCTACGAGCAGTACTTC	CSARDRRALSSYEQYF
-	TRBV7-3	-	TRBJ2-7	TGTGCCAGCAGCTACGGGCCCTCCTACGAGCAGTACTTC	CASSYGPSYEQYF
medium-sized	TRBV19	TRBD2	TRBJ2-5	TGTGCCAGTAGTCCATTCAGGGGACTAGCGGGGGGAGGTGAGACCCAGTACTTC	CASSPFRGLAGGGETQYF
-	TRBV20-1	-	TRBJ1-2	TGCAGTGCTAGAGAGCGATTGGGGGATGGCTACACCTTC	CSARERLGDGYTF
-	TRBV9	-	TRBJ2-5	TGTGCCAGCAGCGTAGGAGACAGGGAGACCCAGTACTTC	CASSVGDRETQYF
-	TRBV19	-	TRBJ2-1	TGTGCCAGTAGTATCCAACTCTTCTACAATGAGCAGTTCTTC	CASSIQLFYNEQFF
-	TRBV2	-	TRBJ1-1	TGTGCCAGCAGCCCCGCTGAGGGGTCCCCTGAAGCTTTCTTT	CASSPAEGSPEAFF
-	TRBV10-3	TRBD1	TRBJ1-2	TGTGCCATCAGTGCCGGGACAGGGAACTATGGCTACACCTTC	CAISAGTGNYGYTF
-	TRBV10-1	-	TRBJ2-1	TGCGCCAGCAGCCGGGAGCAGTTCTTC	CASSREQFF
-	TRBV29-1	TRBD2	TRBJ2-7	TGCAGCGTTGCAGGACTAGGCGGTTACGAGCAGTACTTC	CSVAGLGGYEQYF
-	TRBV7-9	-	TRBJ2-2	TGTGCCAGCAGCCCCGGGTCATCCGGGGAGCTGTTTTTT	CASSPGSSGELFF
-	TRBV15	-	TRBJ2-1	TGTGCCACCAGCCGAGGAGCCGGGAACTACAATGAGCAGTTCTTC	CATSRGAGNYNEQFF
-	TRBV20-1	-	TRBJ1-6	TGCAGTGTGGAGGGTGGCGGGTCACCCCTCCACTTT	CSVEGGGSPLHF
once	TRBV15	TRBD2	TRBJ2-3	TGTGCCACCAGCAGTGAAGCGGGGGGGGCAGATACGCAGTATTTT	CATSSEAGGADTQYF
medium-sized	TRBV20-1	-	TRBJ1-3	TGCAGTGCTAGAGTTATCGACTCTGGAAACACCATATATTTT	CSARVIDSGNTIYF
few	TRBV19	-	TRBJ2-7	TGTGCCAGTAGTCGGCAGGGTTCCTCCTACGAGCAGTACTTC	CASSRQGSSYEQYF
-	TRBV2	-	TRBJ1-1	TGTGCCAGCACTTGGAGGGGCACTGAAGCTTTCTTT	CASTWRGTEAFF
-	TRBV6-4	TRBD2	TRBJ2-2	TGTGCCAGCAGTGAATCGGGAGGGGCCAGTACCGGGGAGCTGTTTTTT	CASSESGGASTGELFF
few	TRBV7-2	-	TRBJ1-3	TGTGCCAGCAGCTTATATCGGGGAAACACCATATATTTT	CASSLYRGNTIYF
-	TRBV12-3/TRBV12-4	TRBD2	TRBJ2-5	TGTGCCAGCAGTGGTGGACTAGCGGGGGGGACCCAGTACTTC	CASSGGLAGGTQYF
-	TRBV10-3	TRBD1	TRBJ1-5	TGTGCCATCAGGGACAGGGACCATCAGCCCCAGCATTTT	CAIRDRDHQPQHF
-	TRBV7-9	-	TRBJ1-1	TGTGCCAGCAGCTTTAACACAGGGAAAGGAGCTTTCTTT	CASSFNTGKGAFF
-	TRBV9	TRBD1	TRBJ2-5	TGTGCCAGCAGCCCCCGGACAGGGGGCGTAATCAAAGAGACCCAGTACTTC	CASSPRTGGVIKETQYF
-	TRBV10-1	-	TRBJ1-2	TGTGCCAGCAGTGCCCTCAGGGACTACACCTTC	CASSALRDYTF
-	TRBV19	-	TRBJ1-6	TGTGCCAGTAGTATAGTAGGCCGCTATTCACCCCTCCACTTT	CASSIVGRYSPLHF
-	TRBV11-1	TRBD1	TRBJ2-6	TGTGCCAGCAGCGGCCAGGGGGCGTGGGGGGCCAACGTCCTGACTTTC	CASSGQGAWGANVLTF
-	TRBV7-8	-	TRBJ2-7	TGTGCCAGCAGCCTCGGCCTGGGAGGACTTTACGAGCAGTACTTC	CASSLGLGGLYEQYF
-	TRBV5-1	-	TRBJ1-5	TGCGCCAGCAGCTTGGGTGACAAGGAAGGCAATCAGCCCCAGCATTTT	CASSLGDKEGNQPQHF
-	TRBV29-1	-	TRBJ2-7	TGCAGCGCGTCCGCCCGAGCGGGTGCTTACGAGCAGTACTTC	CSASARAGAYEQYF
-	TRBV7-2	-	TRBJ2-3	TGTGCCAGCAGCTTAGTGCACGGCCGCACAGATACGCAGTATTTT	CASSLVHGRTDTQYF
-	TRBV4-3	-	TRBJ1-4	TGCGCCAGCAGCCGAGCCTCGGGGCGAGCGGATGAAAAACTGTTTTTT	CASSRASGRADEKLFF
-	TRBV7-6	-	TRBJ2-4	TGTGCCAGCAGCTTACAGGGGGGCAACATTCAGTACTTC	CASSLQGGNIQYF
-	TRBV24-1	TRBD1	TRBJ2-1	TGTGCCACCAGTGACAACGACAGGGTCGCAAACAATGAGCAGTTCTTC	CATSDNDRVANNEQFF
-	TRBV7-2	-	TRBJ2-7	TGTGCCAGCAACCTCTTCCCTCAGGATGAGCAGTACTTC	CASNLFPQDEQYF
-	TRBV10-1	-	TRBJ2-3	TGCGCCAGCAGTAATCGGGGGCCTACAGATACGCAGTATTTT	CASSNRGPTDTQYF
-	TRBV25-1	-	TRBJ2-3	TGTGCCAGCAGTGAGGTGAGGACAGATACGCAGTATTTT	CASSEVRTDTQYF